This entry is about one TCR beta chain. This sample was included in a study of regulatory T cells in long-lasting Graves disease. The wider study: In persistent Graves' disease, antithyroid drugs had been taken for over 5 years and TSH receptor antibodies stayed positive.

Libraries of TCR beta came from iRepertoire HTBI primers plus Arm-PCR of CDR3 regions. TCRdb passed the multiplex PCR reads through MiXCR, listing each CDR3 protein once. The repertoire holds around 430,000 distinct CDR3 sequences, around a fifth seen once, with roughly 13% in the top ten. V was trimmed by 0 bases and J by 0 bases, leaving 12 bases between them. This CDR3 spans 15 amino acids. CDR1 is DFQATT, CDR2 SNEGSKA, per germline (reference sequence). Sample time point: persistent/refractory GD, antithyroid drugs over 5 years with positive TRAb. PBMCs were the source of the RNA used for TCR sequencing.

The chain is built from TRBV20-1 and TRBJ2-7; the D is unclear. The source of this sequence is a female donor with Graves disease. Sequencing was performed on peripheral blood mononuclear cells (PBMCs), taken when the disease was refractory, from a patient treated with antithyroid drugs. The CDR3 loop is CSARDGAPSSYEQYF. CDR3 in DNA: TGCAGTGCTAGAGATGGAGCGCCGAGCTCCTACGAGCAGTACTTC.